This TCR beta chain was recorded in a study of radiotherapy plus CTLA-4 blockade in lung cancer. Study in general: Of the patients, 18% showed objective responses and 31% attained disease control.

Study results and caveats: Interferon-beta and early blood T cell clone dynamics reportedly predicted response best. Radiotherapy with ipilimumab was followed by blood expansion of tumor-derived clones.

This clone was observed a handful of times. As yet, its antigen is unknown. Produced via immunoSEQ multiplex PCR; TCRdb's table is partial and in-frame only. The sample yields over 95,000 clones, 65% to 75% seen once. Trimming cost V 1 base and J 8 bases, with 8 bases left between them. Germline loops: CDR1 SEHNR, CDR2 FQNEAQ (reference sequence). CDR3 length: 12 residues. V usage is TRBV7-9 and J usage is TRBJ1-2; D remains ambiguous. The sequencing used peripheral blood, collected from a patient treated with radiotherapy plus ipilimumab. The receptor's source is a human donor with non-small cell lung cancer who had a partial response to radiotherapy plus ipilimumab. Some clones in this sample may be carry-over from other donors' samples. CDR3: CASSLGGYGYTF. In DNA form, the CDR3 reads TGTGCCAGCAGCTTAGGAGGGTACGGCTACACCTTC.